The clone carrying this T cell receptor (beta chain) was seen only a few times. V lost 4 bases and J lost 7; bases outside the gene matches: 7. The CDR3 sequence is 14 residues long. Germline CDR1 and CDR2: SGHDT and YYEEEE. The data belong to a study of T cells in Graves' hyperthyroidism and ophthalmopathy. TCR beta CDR3 sequences were amplified from RNA transcripts. A first-round RT-PCR of the TCR CDR3 used the HTBI primer set. TCRdb ran MiXCR on the multiplex PCR reads and lists one entry per CDR3 protein. The sample lists some 620,000 distinct CDR3 sequences; about 16% were seen once. The sequence came from a woman aged 25-40 years with Graves' hyperthyroidism. The chain recombines TRBV5-6 with TRBJ2-4, with 8 bases matching TRBD1. What was sequenced was blood. This chain's CDR3 is CASSARTGSNIQYF. As DNA, the CDR3 is TGTGCCAGCAGCGCGAGGACAGGGAGTAACATTCAGTACTTC. Supplemented by reference TRBV5-6 and TRBJ2-4, the full variable domain reads DAGVTQSPTHLIKTRGQQVTLRCSPKSGHDTVSWYQQALGQGPQFIFQYYEEEERQRGNFPDRFSGHQFPNYSSELNVNALLLGDSALYLCASSARTGSNIQYFGAGTRLSVL.